A selection of T cell receptor beta chains follows, all from one sample in a study of cytomegalovirus exposure and HLA in healthy donors. Clones were read by immunoSEQ multiplex PCR, and TCRdb kept only the in-frame ones, dropping some. The sample holds 130,000 or so clones; 74% are singletons and the top ten take around 4.1%. Sequenced sample: PBMCs. The receptors were gathered from a man aged 18 to 30 in good health and CMV-seropositive. CDR3s include the opening cysteine and the closing phenylalanine or tryptophan. D genes are given only for firm matches. Clone size, where shown, is once, few, many, or a class for clones that have expanded.

TRBD1 | TRBJ2-3 | TRBV9 | 15 | NA | TGTGCCAGCAGCGCCCGACAGGGGGGTGGAGATACGCAGTATTTT | CASSARQGGGDTQYF
NA | TRBJ2-4 | TRBV4-3 | 15 | once | TGCGCCAGCAGCCAAGGGTCCGGTTTTGGAAACATTCAGTACTTC | CASSQGSGFGNIQYF
NA | TRBJ1-6 | TRBV28 | 15 | NA | TGTGCCAGCAGTTCCTCCCACAGGGTTAATTCACCCCTCCACTTT | CASSSSHRVNSPLHF
TRBD2 | TRBJ2-3 | TRBV30 | 13 | once | TGTGCCTGTTCCGGGGGGAGCACAGATACGCAGTATTTT | CACSGGSTDTQYF
TRBD2 | TRBJ2-7 | TRBV28 | 15 | NA | TGTGCCAGCAGGGCTAGCGGGAGACCCACCTACGAGCAGTACTTC | CASRASGRPTYEQYF
NA | TRBJ2-7 | TRBV11-2 | 15 | NA | TGTGCCAGCAGCTTAGAAGGGGGGGCGAGATACGAGCAGTACTTC | CASSLEGGARYEQYF
TRBD1 | TRBJ1-5 | TRBV19 | 15 | NA | TGTGCCAGTAGTTGGAGAGGGGGCAGCAATCAGCCCCAGCATTTT | CASSWRGGSNQPQHF
TRBD1 | TRBJ2-1 | TRBV9 | 16 | NA | TGTGCCAGCAGCAAAGAACCGGGACAGGGGCTCAATGAGCAGTTCTTC | CASSKEPGQGLNEQFF
TRBD1 | TRBJ1-4 | TRBV5-1 | 15 | NA | TGCGCCAGCAGCTTGGAGACAGGGGTTGGGGAAAAACTGTTTTTT | CASSLETGVGEKLFF
NA | TRBJ1-1 | TRBV27 | 14 | NA | TGTGCCAGCAGTTTATCCGGGAGGGACACTGAAGCTTTCTTT | CASSLSGRDTEAFF
TRBD2 | TRBJ2-5 | TRBV27 | 14 | NA | TGTGCCAGCTGGCCGGGAGGGCCTCAAGAGACCCAGTACTTC | CASWPGGPQETQYF
TRBD1 | TRBJ2-7 | TRBV4-2 | 19 | once | TGTGCCAGCAGCCAAGGCGTGAAGGGGGCTAGCCCTAGGGGCTACGAGCAGTACTTC | CASSQGVKGASPRGYEQYF
TRBD2 | TRBJ2-7 | TRBV18 | 16 | NA | TGTGCCAGCTCACCATCCGGACTAGCGGGTAACTACGAGCAGTACTTC | CASSPSGLAGNYEQYF
TRBD1 | TRBJ1-6 | TRBV27 | 14 | once | TGTGCCAGCAGTCTGGACAGGGTCGGATCACCCCTCCACTTT | CASSLDRVGSPLHF
NA | TRBJ2-5 | TRBV19 | 12 | NA | TGTGCCAGTAGTATAACAAGCGGTAGCCGACACTTC | CASSITSGSRHF
TRBD1 | TRBJ1-2 | TRBV4-2 | 15 | NA | TGTGCCAGCAGCCAAGCGTTAGACAGGGAATCTGGCTACACCTTC | CASSQALDRESGYTF
TRBD1 | TRBJ2-1 | TRBV6-5 | 14 | NA | TGTGCCACCGCCCGGGGACAGCTCTACAATGAGCAGTTCTTC | CATARGQLYNEQFF
TRBD1 | TRBJ2-3 | TRBV5-1 | 15 | NA | TGCGCCAGCAGCTTATGGGACAGTAGCACAGATACGCAGTATTTT | CASSLWDSSTDTQYF
TRBD1 | TRBJ2-5 | TRBV5-1 | 14 | NA | TGCGCCAGCAGCGAACAGGGACAGGGAGAGACCCAGTACTTC | CASSEQGQGETQYF
TRBD1 | TRBJ2-7 | TRBV5-4 | 15 | NA | TGTGCCAGCGGGGGGGGGACAGGGGGCGAGGGCGAGCAGTACTTC | CASGGGTGGEGEQYF
NA | TRBJ1-1 | TRBV7-2 | 15 | NA | TGTGCCAGCTATAGGGGGTCAGGGAGAAACACTGAAGCTTTCTTT | CASYRGSGRNTEAFF
NA | TRBJ1-2 | TRBV25-1 | 14 | once | TGTGCCAGCAGTGAATCCCCCGACACCAGAGGCTACACCTTC | CASSESPDTRGYTF
NA | TRBJ1-2 | TRBV27 | 15 | NA | TGTGCCAGCAGTTTATCACCCTCGCGGAGTTATGGCTACACCTTC | CASSLSPSRSYGYTF
NA | TRBJ1-4 | TRBV5-1 | 14 | NA | TGCGCCAGCAGTTCGGGAACAACTAATGAAAAACTGTTTTTT | CASSSGTTNEKLFF
TRBD2 | TRBJ2-3 | TRBV5-6 | 14 | few | TGTGCCAGCGTAGCGGGAGGTGTCTCAGATACGCAGTATTTT | CASVAGGVSDTQYF
NA | TRBJ2-7 | TRBV5-5 | 15 | NA | TGTGCCAGCAGCTTGGAACAGGGAAGAAGCTACGAGCAGTACTTC | CASSLEQGRSYEQYF
NA | TRBJ2-2 | TRBV6-6 | 13 | NA | TGTGCCAGCAGTTACACCGCGGCCGGGGAGCTGTTTTTT | CASSYTAAGELFF
TRBD1 | TRBJ2-7 | TRBV6-4 | 15 | NA | TGTGCCAGCAGTTACACAGGGGCCGCAGGCTACGAGCAGTACTTC | CASSYTGAAGYEQYF
TRBD1 | TRBJ2-1 | TRBV11-3 | 16 | once | TGTGCCAGCAGCACCAGGCAGGGGGTCCTAGGGAATGAGCAGTTCTTC | CASSTRQGVLGNEQFF
NA | TRBJ2-5 | TRBV7-9 | 14 | few | TGTGCCAGCAGCTTAGAAGGGAGCCAAGAGACCCAGTACTTC | CASSLEGSQETQYF
TRBD2 | TRBJ2-7 | TRBV7-9 | 14 | NA | TGTGCCAGCAGCCCCGCGGGGGGCTCCTACGAGCAGTACTTC | CASSPAGGSYEQYF
NA | TRBJ2-6 | TRBV5-1 | 15 | NA | TGCGCCAGCAGGCCCACAACCTCTGGGGCCAACGTCCTGACTTTC | CASRPTTSGANVLTF
TRBD1 | TRBJ2-7 | TRBV6-5 | 14 | NA | TGTGCCAGCAGTACCCCGACAGGGGGCTTAGAGCAGTACTTC | CASSTPTGGLEQYF
TRBD1 | TRBJ2-7 | TRBV5-6 | 12 | NA | TGTGCCAGCAGCTGGGGACAGTACGAGCAGTACTTC | CASSWGQYEQYF
NA | TRBJ2-5 | TRBV15 | 15 | NA | TGTGCCACCAGCAGGGACGGCACAGGGCAAGAGACCCAGTACTTC | CATSRDGTGQETQYF
NA | TRBJ2-2 | TRBV25-1 | 16 | NA | TGTGCCAGCAGTGACCGTCTGCGGGGGCGGGTCGGGGAGCTGTTTTTT | CASSDRLRGRVGELFF
NA | TRBJ2-7 | TRBV4-3 | 15 | NA | TGCGCCAGCAGCCTCTACAATACAGGGCCCTACGAGCAGTACTTC | CASSLYNTGPYEQYF
TRBD1 | TRBJ1-1 | TRBV5-1 | 14 | few | TGCGCCAGCACCCTGACAGGGGCGGACACTGAAGCTTTCTTT | CASTLTGADTEAFF
NA | TRBJ2-5 | TRBV2 | 14 | NA | TGTGCCAGCAGTGAAACCCGGTCCTTGGAGACCCAGTACTTC | CASSETRSLETQYF
TRBD2 | TRBJ2-1 | TRBV13 | 13 | NA | TGTGCCAGCAGCCCGGGGACTAGCGGGAGTGGATTCTTC | CASSPGTSGSGFF
NA | TRBJ1-2 | TRBV28 | 14 | NA | TGTGCCAGCAGTTTCTGGGCAGGGGAAAAGGGCTACACCTTC | CASSFWAGEKGYTF
TRBD2 | TRBJ2-1 | TRBV18 | 15 | NA | TGTGCCAGCTCACCAATAGCGGGAGACGACAATGAGCAGTTCTTC | CASSPIAGDDNEQFF
TRBD1 | TRBJ1-2 | TRBV10-3 | 11 | once | TGTGCCATCGAGGCAGGGGGCGGCTACACCTTC | CAIEAGGGYTF
NA | TRBJ2-3 | TRBV2 | 14 | NA | TGTGCCAGCAGTAGCCGCGTCCTCACAGATACGCAGTATTTT | CASSSRVLTDTQYF
TRBD1 | TRBJ2-1 | TRBV7-2 | 12 | NA | TGTGCCACGGGACAGGGGGCTAATGAGCAGTTCTTC | CATGQGANEQFF
TRBD2 | TRBJ2-2 | TRBV7-2 | 17 | NA | TGTGCCAGCAGCCACCCTTCTAGCGGGAGGGACCACGGGGAGCTGTTTTTT | CASSHPSSGRDHGELFF
TRBD1 | TRBJ2-7 | TRBV27 | 15 | once | TGTGCCAGCAGTCCAATTGGGACAGCCCCTACGTGGCAGTACTTC | CASSPIGTAPTWQYF
NA | TRBJ2-1 | TRBV6-6 | 15 | NA | TGTGCCAGCAGTTACTCTAGCGGCTCCTACAATGAGCAGTTCTTC | CASSYSSGSYNEQFF
TRBD2 | TRBJ2-1 | TRBV19 | 15 | few | TGTGCCAGTACCGAGGGGGGACTAGCGGGAAATGAGCAGTTCTTC | CASTEGGLAGNEQFF
NA | TRBJ2-2 | TRBV15 | 14 | NA | TGTGCCACCAGCAGTGGCTGGAGCGCCGGGGAGCTGTTTTTT | CATSSGWSAGELFF
NA | TRBJ1-1 | TRBV9 | 12 | NA | TGTGCCAGCAGCCCTCACGGGGGGGAAGCTTTCTTT | CASSPHGGEAFF
TRBD2 | TRBJ2-1 | TRBV19 | 16 | few | TGTGCCAGTAGTGGCGGGACTAGCGGGGGCTACAATGAGCAGTTCTTC | CASSGGTSGGYNEQFF
TRBD1 | TRBJ1-4 | TRBV4-1 | 15 | once | TGCGCCAGCAGCCAGACAGGGTTTACATTTGAAAAACTGTTTTTT | CASSQTGFTFEKLFF
NA | TRBJ2-1 | TRBV28 | 13 | once | TGTGCCAGCCGGGAGTTCCAAGGAAATGAGCAGTTCTTC | CASREFQGNEQFF
TRBD1 | TRBJ1-2 | TRBV5-1 | 14 | NA | TGCGCCAGCAGCGCACAGGGGCCTGACTATGGCTACACCTTC | CASSAQGPDYGYTF
TRBD1 | TRBJ1-2 | TRBV10-3 | 15 | NA | TGTGCCATCAGTGGTTCGGGGGACAGTCCCTATGGCTACACCTTC | CAISGSGDSPYGYTF
NA | TRBJ2-1 | TRBV15 | 13 | NA | TGTGCCACCAGCCCGGGACAATACAATGAGCAGTTCTTC | CATSPGQYNEQFF
NA | TRBJ1-1 | TRBV4-2 | 15 | once | TGTGCCAGCAGCCTCGCCCGTATGAGAGACACTGAAGCTTTCTTT | CASSLARMRDTEAFF
NA | TRBJ1-2 | TRBV19 | 13 | NA | TGTGCCAGTAGCCTCAGGGGAGACTATGGCTACACCTTC | CASSLRGDYGYTF